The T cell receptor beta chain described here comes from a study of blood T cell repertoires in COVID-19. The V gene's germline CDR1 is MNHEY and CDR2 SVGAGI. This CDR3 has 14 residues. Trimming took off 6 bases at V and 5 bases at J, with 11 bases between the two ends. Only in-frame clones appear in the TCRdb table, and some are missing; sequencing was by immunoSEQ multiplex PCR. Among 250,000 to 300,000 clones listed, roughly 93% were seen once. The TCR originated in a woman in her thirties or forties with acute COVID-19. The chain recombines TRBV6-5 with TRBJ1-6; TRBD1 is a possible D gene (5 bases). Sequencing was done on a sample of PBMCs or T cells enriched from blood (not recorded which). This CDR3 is CASRMTANNSPLHF. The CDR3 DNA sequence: TGTGCCAGCAGGATGACAGCGAATAATTCACCCCTCCACTTT.